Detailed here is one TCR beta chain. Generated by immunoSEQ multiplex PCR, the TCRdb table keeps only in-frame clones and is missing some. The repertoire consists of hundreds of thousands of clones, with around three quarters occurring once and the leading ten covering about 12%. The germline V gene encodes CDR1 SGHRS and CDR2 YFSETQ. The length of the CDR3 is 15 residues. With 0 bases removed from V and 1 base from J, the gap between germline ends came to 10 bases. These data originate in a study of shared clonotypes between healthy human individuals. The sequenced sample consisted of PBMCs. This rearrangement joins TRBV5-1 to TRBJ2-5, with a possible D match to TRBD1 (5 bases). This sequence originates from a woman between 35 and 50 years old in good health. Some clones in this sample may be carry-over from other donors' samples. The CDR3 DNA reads TGCGCCAGCAGCTTGGTGGGGCAGGCCCAAGAGACCCAGTACTTC. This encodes CASSLVGQAQETQYF. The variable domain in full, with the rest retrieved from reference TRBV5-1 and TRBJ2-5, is KAGVTQTPRYLIKTRGQQVTLSCSPISGHRSVSWYQQTPGQGLQFLFEYFSETQRNKGNFPGRFSGRQFSNSRSEMNVSTLELGDSALYLCASSLVGQAQETQYFGPGTRLLVL.